This T cell receptor (beta chain) was recovered during a study of shared clonotypes between healthy human individuals. In regard to this clone: As yet, its antigen is unknown.

The protocol was immunoSEQ multiplex PCR, while the TCRdb copy is restricted to in-frame clones and leaves out a portion. The sample consists of some 2.1 million clones, approximately 92% of them appearing once. Naive CD8 cells comprised CD45RO-negative, CCR7-positively selected cells, excluding terminally differentiated effector memory CD45RA+ cells. Study-wide points: Among the subsets, naive ones generally showed larger estimated richness than memory ones.

Sequencing was done on a sample of naive CD8+ T cells from PBMCs. This TCR derives from a man between 18 and 35 years old in good health. Some clones in this sample may be carry-over from other donors' samples.

The CDR3 DNA follows: TGCAGCTTACTTACCGGCAGGGGGCTGTATGGGAATGAGCAGTTCTTC. Its protein product is CSLLTGRGLYGNEQFF. V gene TRBV29-1 combines with J gene TRBJ2-1; 8 nucleotides match TRBD1. CDR3 length: 16 amino acids. V shed 8 bases and J 7 bases; nucleotides not matched to a gene: 19. CDR1 SQVTM and CDR2 ANQGSEA come from the germline V gene.